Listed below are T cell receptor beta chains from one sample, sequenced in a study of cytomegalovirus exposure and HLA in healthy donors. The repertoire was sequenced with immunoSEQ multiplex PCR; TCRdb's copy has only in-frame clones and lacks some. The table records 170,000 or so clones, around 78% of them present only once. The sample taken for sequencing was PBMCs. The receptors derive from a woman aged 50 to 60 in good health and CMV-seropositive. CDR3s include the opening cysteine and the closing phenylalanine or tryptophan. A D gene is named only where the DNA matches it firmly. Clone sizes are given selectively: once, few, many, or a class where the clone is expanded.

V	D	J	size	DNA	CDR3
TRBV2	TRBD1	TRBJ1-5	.	TGTGCCAGCAGCGGGGACCGACAGGGGGATCAGCCCCAGCATTTT	CASSGDRQGDQPQHF
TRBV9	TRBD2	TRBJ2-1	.	TGTGCCAGCAGCGGAACTAGCGGGACCTACAATGAGCAGTTCTTC	CASSGTSGTYNEQFF
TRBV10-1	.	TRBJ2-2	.	TGCGCCAGCAGTGAGTCCCTCGGGACTCAAGCCGGGTCCGGGGAGCTGTTTTTT	CASSESLGTQAGSGELFF
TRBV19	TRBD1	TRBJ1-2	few	TGTGCCAGTAGTCCGAGGACAGGGAAGTACTATGGCTACACCTTC	CASSPRTGKYYGYTF
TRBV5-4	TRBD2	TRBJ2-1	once	TGTGCCAGCAGCAAGAGCGGGGGGGCCACCCACAATGAGCAGTTCTTC	CASSKSGGATHNEQFF
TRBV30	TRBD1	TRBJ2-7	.	TGTGCCTGGAGAAGGGACAGTCCCTACGAGCAGTACTTC	CAWRRDSPYEQYF
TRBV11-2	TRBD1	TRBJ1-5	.	TGTGCCAGCAGCTTAGGAGGGGGCGGCCAGCCCCAGCATTTT	CASSLGGGGQPQHF
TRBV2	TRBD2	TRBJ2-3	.	TGTGCCAGCAGTCCCGGGGGGGCAGATACGCAGTATTTT	CASSPGGADTQYF
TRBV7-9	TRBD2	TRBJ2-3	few	TGTGCCAGCAGCCCGGCGGGGGGGGGTGCAGATACGCAGTATTTT	CASSPAGGGADTQYF
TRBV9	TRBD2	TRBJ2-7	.	TGTGCCAGAAACGGGCGGGAGGGGTACTCCTACGAGCAGTACTTC	CARNGREGYSYEQYF
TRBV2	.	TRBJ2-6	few	TGTGCCAGCAGCGATAACTCCGGAGGTGGGGCCAACGTCCTGACTTTC	CASSDNSGGGANVLTF
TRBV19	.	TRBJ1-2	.	TGTGCCAGTACACGGGGGGCGACTAACTATGGCTACACCTTC	CASTRGATNYGYTF
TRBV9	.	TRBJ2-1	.	TGTGCCAGCAGCGTAGAATTGGGGCCTTACAATGAGCAGTTCTTC	CASSVELGPYNEQFF
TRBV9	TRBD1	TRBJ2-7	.	TGTGCCAGCAGCGTAGGGGACAGGGCCTACGAGCAGTACTTC	CASSVGDRAYEQYF
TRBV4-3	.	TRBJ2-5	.	TGCGCCAGCAGCCAAGCCCCGAGTACCTATGGAGAGACCCAGTACTTC	CASSQAPSTYGETQYF
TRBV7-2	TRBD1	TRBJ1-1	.	TGTGCCAGCAGCTTAGCGATAGGGGTGACAGGGGAGAACACTGAAGCTTTCTTT	CASSLAIGVTGENTEAFF
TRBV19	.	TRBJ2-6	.	TGTGCCAGTACCCAAGACAGCTCTGGGGCCAACGGCCTGACTTTC	CASTQDSSGANGLTF
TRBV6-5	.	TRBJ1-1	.	TGTGCCAGCGCGGGGGGCCGGACTGAAGCTTTCTTT	CASAGGRTEAFF
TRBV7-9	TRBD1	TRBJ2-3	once	TGTTCCAGCAGCCGTACAGGGGCCTGGCCCCTCACGCAGTATTTT	CSSSRTGAWPLTQYF
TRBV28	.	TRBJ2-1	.	TGTGCCAGCAGAGTTCCGGGGTCCTACAATGAGCAGTTCTTC	CASRVPGSYNEQFF
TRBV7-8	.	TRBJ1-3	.	TGTGCCAGCAGCTTAGCCTGTGAGGTGGCGAACACCATATATTTT	CASSLACEVANTIYF
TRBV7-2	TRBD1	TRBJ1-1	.	TGTGCCAGCAGCCCATCCGGGACAGGGAACACTGAAGCTTTCTTT	CASSPSGTGNTEAFF
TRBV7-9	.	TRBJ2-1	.	TGTGCCAGCAGCCCGTACGCGGGCTCCTACAATGAGCAGTTCTTC	CASSPYAGSYNEQFF
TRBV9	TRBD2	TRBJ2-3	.	TGTGCCAGCAGCGTTCTAGCGGGGGGGCATCACACAGATACGCAGTATTTT	CASSVLAGGHHTDTQYF
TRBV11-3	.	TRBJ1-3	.	TGTGCCAGCAGCTTAGACCCGGGGAACACCATATATTTT	CASSLDPGNTIYF
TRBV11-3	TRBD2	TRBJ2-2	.	TGTGCCCCTCGGCGAAGCGGGAGGTGGAACACCGGGGAGCTGTTTTTT	CAPRRSGRWNTGELFF
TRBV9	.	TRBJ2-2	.	TGTGCCAGCAGCCCCCTGGGGAGTGGCCTTAACACCGGGGAGCTGTTTTTT	CASSPLGSGLNTGELFF
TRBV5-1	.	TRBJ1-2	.	TGCGCCAGCAGCTTGGGAGCGAGCTATGGCTACACCTTC	CASSLGASYGYTF
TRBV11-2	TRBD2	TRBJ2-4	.	TGTGCCAGCACCCCGAGGGACAGCGGGGGGGTCAAAAACATTCAGTACTTC	CASTPRDSGGVKNIQYF
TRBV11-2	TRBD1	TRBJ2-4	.	TGTGCCAGCAGCTCCAGGGGGAGCGGAACCAAAAACATTCAGTACTTC	CASSSRGSGTKNIQYF
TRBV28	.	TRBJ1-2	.	TGTGCCAGCAGTTCCCCCGGGTACGACTATGGCTACACCTTC	CASSSPGYDYGYTF
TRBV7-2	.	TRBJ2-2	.	TGTGCCAGCAGCGTAGGGCCGAACGGGGAGCTGTTTTTT	CASSVGPNGELFF
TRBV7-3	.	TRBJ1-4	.	TGTGCCAGCAGCTTCTCAGCAACTAATGAAAAACTGTTTTTT	CASSFSATNEKLFF
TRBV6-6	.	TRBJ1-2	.	TGTGCCAGCACCCTCCTCATGGGAGGGTATGGCTACACCTTC	CASTLLMGGYGYTF
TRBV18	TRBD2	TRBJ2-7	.	TGTGCCAGCTCACCACCGAGGGCAGGGAGGGACTACGAGCAGTACTTC	CASSPPRAGRDYEQYF
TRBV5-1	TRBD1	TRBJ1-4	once	TGCGCCAGCAGCTTCTCTGACAGGGGAACTAATGAAAAACTGTTTTTT	CASSFSDRGTNEKLFF
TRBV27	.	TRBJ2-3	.	TGTGCCAGCCCGAGGGCTAGCACAGATACGCAGTATTTT	CASPRASTDTQYF
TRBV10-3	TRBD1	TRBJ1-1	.	TGTGCCATCAGTCACCGGGACAGGGACACTGAAGCTTTCTTT	CAISHRDRDTEAFF
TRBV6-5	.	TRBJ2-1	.	TGTGCCAGCAGTTTAGGGGGGGGAGGATTAAATGAGCAGTTCTTC	CASSLGGGGLNEQFF
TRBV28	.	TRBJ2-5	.	TGTGCCAGCAGCCTACCCCTATTGGAGACCCAGTACTTC	CASSLPLLETQYF
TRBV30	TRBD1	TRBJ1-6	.	TGTGCCTGGAGGGCCGGACAGGGGGATAATTCACCCCTCCACTTT	CAWRAGQGDNSPLHF
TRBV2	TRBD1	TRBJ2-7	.	TGTGCCAGCAGTGAAGGGACAGGACAAGCCTACGAGCAGTACTTC	CASSEGTGQAYEQYF
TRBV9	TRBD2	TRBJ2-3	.	TGTGCCAGCGCAGGGGGCCTCGGACTAGCGGGGGGGCCTATCACAGATACGCAGTATTTT	CASAGGLGLAGGPITDTQYF
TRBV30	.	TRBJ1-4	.	TGTGCCTGGAGTCCAGGGTCTCAGGGGGAAAAACTGTTTTTT	CAWSPGSQGEKLFF
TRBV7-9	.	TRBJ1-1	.	TGTGCCAGCAGCTCCTCCAGGGCTCAGGGGAACACTGAAGCTTTCTTT	CASSSSRAQGNTEAFF